What follows are 18 T cell receptor beta chains derived from one specimen sequenced in a study of patients and donors after allogeneic stem cell transplantation. TCRdb analysed the RT-PCR reads with MiXCR anew, one entry per CDR3 protein. The table lists approximately 410,000 distinct CDR3 sequences, roughly 16% of them singletons. Sequenced material: blood, either unsorted or a sorted T cell fraction (not recorded which). The receptor set was obtained from a human donor who was either an allogeneic HSCT recipient or a stem cell or donor lymphocyte infusion donor (not recorded which). It is not recorded whose cells these are; they may come from a transplant donor.

The CDR3 sequence: CASSLGGWFQETQYF. The CDR3 nucleotides are TGTGCCAGCAGCTTAGGGGGCTGGTTCCAAGAGACCCAGTACTTC. The chain recombines TRBV7-2 with TRBJ2-5, with a possible D match to TRBD1 (5 bases). This CDR3 spans 15 amino acids. Germline-derived CDR1 and CDR2 are SGHTA and FQGNSA. V gave up 1 base and J gave up 1 base, with 10 bases separating them.

The chain recombines TRBV2 with TRBJ1-5, with TRBD1 matching 10 bases. CDR1 SNHLY and CDR2 FYNNEI come from the germline V gene. V trimming: 5 bases; J trimming: 0 bases; junction bases outside the gene matches: 4. This CDR3 has 16 residues. CDR3 amino acids: CASSWTGGNSNQPQHF. CDR3 DNA sequence: TGTGCCAGCAGTTGGACAGGGGGTAATAGCAATCAGCCCCAGCATTTT.

This clonotype came up a few times. The CDR3, as DNA: TGTGCCAGCAGGGGGACAGGTTCGAACACCGGGGAGCTGTTTTTT. Its protein is CASRGTGSNTGELFF. The chain is built from TRBV2 and TRBJ2-2; the match to TRBD1 covers 8 bases. After removal of 6 bases from V and 0 bases from J, the junction contained 3 bases not matched to a gene. Germline CDR1 is SNHLY and CDR2 is FYNNEI. The CDR3 totals 15 residues.

This clonotype turned up a few times. The chain carries TRBV28 and TRBJ2-3; the D is unclear. From germline, CDR1 is MDHEN and CDR2 SYDVKM. The V end lost 8 bases, the J end lost 0 bases, and 3 bases lay between the germline ends. This CDR3 comprises 11 residues. The CDR3 DNA sequence: TGTGCCAGCGATAGCACAGATACGCAGTATTTT. This sequence encodes CASDSTDTQYF.

This clonotype was recorded many times. The CDR3 DNA reads as TGTGCCAGCTTAGCGGGGACGAACACCGGGGAGCTGTTTTTT. Translation: CASLAGTNTGELFF. The genes are TRBV7-2 and TRBJ2-2, with TRBD2 matching over 8 bases. Germline loops: CDR1 SGHTA, CDR2 FQGNSA. The CDR3 is made up of 14 amino acids. V lost 8 bases, J lost 0 bases, and 2 bases stayed unmatched.

This chain uses TRBV29-1 with TRBJ2-7, with TRBD1 matching 12 bases. The germline V gene has CDR1 SQVTM and CDR2 ANQGSEA. With 1 base clipped from V and 6 bases from J, the junction kept 13 bases outside the gene matches. This CDR3 comprises 17 residues. CDR3: CSVEAVGGTGGLSEQYF. In DNA, the CDR3 is TGCAGCGTTGAAGCGGTCGGGGGGACAGGGGGCTTGAGCGAGCAGTACTTC.

This clonotype has more than one count but fewer than ten. The rearrangement joins TRBV7-9 to TRBJ1-2; D gene ambiguous. V lost 4 bases to trimming and J lost 6 bases, with 24 bases between them. Germline V gene lookup returns CDR1 SEHNR and CDR2 FQNEAQ (reference sequence). The CDR3 is 17 residues long. For the CDR3, the DNA is TGTGCCAGCAGCTCCTCCAAAAGCACCCGGGCGCGAGATGGCTACACCTTC. Protein: CASSSSKSTRARDGYTF. Full variable domain (rest looked up from reference TRBV7-9 and TRBJ1-2): DTGVSQNPRHKITKRGQNVTFRCDPISEHNRLYWYRQTLGQGPEFLTYFQNEAQLEKSRLLSDRFSAERPKGSFSTLEIQRTEQGDSAMYLCASSSSKSTRARDGYTFGSGTRLTVV.

J is TRBJ2-6 and V is TRBV18, with D maybe TRBD1 (6 bases). Per germline, CDR1 KGHSH and CDR2 LQKENI. The CDR3 is 18 amino acids. Trimming took 3 bases from V and 0 from J, leaving 15 bases between them. The CDR3 spells CASSPLPTGYSGANVLTF. In nucleotides, the CDR3 is TGTGCCAGCTCACCTCTCCCGACAGGATACTCTGGGGCCAACGTCCTGACTTTC. The variable domain in full, completed from reference TRBV18 and TRBJ2-6, reads NAGVMQNPRHLVRRRGQEARLRCSPMKGHSHVYWYRQLPEEGLKFMVYLQKENIIDESGMPKERFSAEFPKEGPSILRIQQVVRGDSAAYFCASSPLPTGYSGANVLTFGAGSRLTVL.

This clonotype was seen a few times. CDR3 sequence (DNA): TGTGCCAGCAGACGACAGGGGAGGGTCGGTGAAGCTTTCTTT. Amino acid sequence: CASRRQGRVGEAFF. The V gene is TRBV5-4, the J gene TRBJ1-1, with TRBD1 matching 8 bases. Germline CDR1 SGHNT, CDR2 YYREEE (reference sequence). V was clipped by 5 bases and J by 7 bases; unmatched bases: 10. This CDR3 region has 14 residues. Filled out from reference TRBV5-4 and TRBJ1-1, the complete variable domain reads ETGVTQSPTHLIKTRGQQVTLRCSSQSGHNTVSWYQQALGQGPQFIFQYYREEENGRGNFPPRFSGLQFPNYSSELNVNALELDDSALYLCASRRQGRVGEAFFGQGTRLTVV.

The table lists this clonotype with many counts. V usage is TRBV24-1 and J usage is TRBJ2-1, with 10 bases aligning to TRBD1. The germline CDR1 and CDR2 sequences are KGHDR and SFDVKD. This CDR3 region has 13 residues. J gave up 12 bases and V 2 bases, and 3 bases lay outside the gene matches. The CDR3 region is CATSDSDRGRQFF. The DNA of the CDR3 is TGTGCCACCAGTGATTCTGACAGGGGGCGGCAGTTCTTC.

There are many counts of this clonotype. The V gene is TRBV7-2, the J gene TRBJ2-4, with TRBD2 identical over 8 bases. V gave up 4 bases and J gave up 6 bases; unmatched junction bases: 8. This CDR3 spans 15 amino acids. Germline CDR1 is SGHTA and CDR2 is FQGNSA. This CDR3 is CASSSSPSGRNIQYF. The CDR3 DNA reads TGTGCCAGCAGCTCAAGCCCTAGCGGGCGAAACATTCAGTACTTC.

The sample holds a few counts of this clonotype. This chain connects TRBV20-1 to TRBJ1-5; D call uncertain. V was clipped by 3 bases and J by 6 bases, with 12 bases between them. The CDR3 extends over 13 amino acids. Germline CDR1 and CDR2: DFQATT and SNEGSKA (reference sequence). The DNA of the CDR3 is TGCAGTGCTAGGGTGTCCGCCACTCAGCCCCAGCATTTT. Encoded protein: CSARVSATQPQHF.

A few counts support this clonotype. The chain carries TRBV6-5 and TRBJ1-2, with 8 bases matching TRBD1. Germline CDR1 is MNHEY and CDR2 is SVGAGI. The V gene end was trimmed by 0 bases and the J gene end by 2 bases; junction bases not matched to a gene: 5. The CDR3 extends over 16 amino acids. The CDR3 DNA follows: TGTGCCAGCAGTTACTCGTTTTGGACAGGGAACTATGGCTACACCTTC. This sequence encodes CASSYSFWTGNYGYTF.

The chain combines TRBV6-5 with TRBJ2-7; D perhaps matches TRBD2 (6 bases). V lost 0 bases and J 13 bases, leaving 13 bases between the germline ends. Germline CDR1 reads MNHEY; CDR2 reads SVGAGI. The CDR3 totals 12 residues. The CDR3 sequence: CASSYSWDGRYF. For the CDR3, the DNA is TGTGCCAGCAGTTACTCTTGGGACGGGAGATACTTC.

The chain joins TRBV6-1 to TRBJ1-4; 10 positions match TRBD1. From germline, CDR1 is MNHNS and CDR2 SASEGT. V lost 4 bases, J lost 6 bases, and 2 bases stayed unmatched. The CDR3 is made up of 14 amino acids. The CDR3 nucleotides are TGTGCCAGCAGTGTGGACAGGGGGGATGAAAAACTGTTTTTT. This codes for CASSVDRGDEKLFF.

The chain carries TRBV28 and TRBJ1-1; no clear D. Germline CDR1 MDHEN, CDR2 SYDVKM. V lost 2 bases and J lost 0, with 7 bases in between. The CDR3 loop spans 14 amino acids. Written as DNA, the CDR3 is TGTGCCAGCAGTTTAACAGCAGTGAACACTGAAGCTTTCTTT. This gives the protein CASSLTAVNTEAFF. Using reference TRBV28 and TRBJ1-1 for the parts outside the CDR3, the full variable domain is DVKVTQSSRYLVKRTGEKVFLECVQDMDHENMFWYRQDPGLGLRLIYFSYDVKMKEKGDIPEGYSVSREKKERFSLILESASTNQTSMYLCASSLTAVNTEAFFGQGTRLTVV.

This clonotype has only a few counts. This sequence joins TRBV9 and TRBJ2-4; maybe TRBD1 (5 bases). Per germline, CDR1 SGDLS and CDR2 YYNGEE. Trimming shortened V by 0 bases and J by 2 bases, and 9 bases separated the two germline ends. The length of the CDR3 is 15 residues. The CDR3 sequence is CASSVGSGTKNIQYF. The CDR3 DNA is TGTGCCAGCAGCGTAGGCTCAGGGACCAAAAACATTCAGTACTTC.

J is TRBJ1-1 and V is TRBV12-3 or TRBV12-4, with 7 bases aligning to TRBD1. This CDR3 region has 17 residues. Losses at the gene ends were 6 bases for V and 1 base for J; bases not matched to a gene: 14. CDR3 sequence reads: CASRPSGRGPENTEAFF. The CDR3 region has the DNA TGTGCCAGCAGACCCTCGGGTAGGGGGCCTGAGAACACTGAAGCTTTCTTT.